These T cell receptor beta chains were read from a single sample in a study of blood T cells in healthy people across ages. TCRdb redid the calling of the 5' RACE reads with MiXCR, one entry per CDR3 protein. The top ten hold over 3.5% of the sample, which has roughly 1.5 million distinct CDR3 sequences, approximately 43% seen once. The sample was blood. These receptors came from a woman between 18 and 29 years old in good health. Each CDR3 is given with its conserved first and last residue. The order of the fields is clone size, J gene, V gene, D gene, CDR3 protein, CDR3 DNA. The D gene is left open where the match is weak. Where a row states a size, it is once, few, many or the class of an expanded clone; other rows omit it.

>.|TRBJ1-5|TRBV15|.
CATSRDRGLSQPQHF
TGTGCCACCAGCAGAGATCGTGGGTTAAGTCAGCCCCAGCATTTT
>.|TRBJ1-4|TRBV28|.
CASIQSSATNEKLFF
TGTGCCAGCATCCAAAGCAGTGCAACTAATGAAAAACTGTTTTTT
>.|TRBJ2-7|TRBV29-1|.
CSAIDSTYEQYF
TGCAGCGCCATCGACAGTACCTACGAGCAGTACTTC
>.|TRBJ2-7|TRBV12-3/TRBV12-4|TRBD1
CASSWSTGVRVEQYF
TGTGCCAGCAGTTGGTCCACAGGGGTCCGGGTCGAGCAGTACTTC
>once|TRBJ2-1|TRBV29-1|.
CSVEVGVFDRSNEQFF
TGCAGCGTTGAGGTTGGAGTTTTTGACAGAAGCAATGAGCAGTTCTTC
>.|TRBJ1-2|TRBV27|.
CASSLRQAYGYTF
TGTGCCAGCAGTCTCCGACAGGCTTACGGCTACACCTTC
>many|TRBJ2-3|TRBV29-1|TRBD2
CSAALTSGTDTQYF
TGCAGCGCCGCACTGACTAGCGGAACAGATACGCAGTATTTT
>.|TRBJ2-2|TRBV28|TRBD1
CASRSDRANTGELFF
TGTGCCAGCAGATCAGACAGGGCGAACACCGGGGAGCTGTTTTTT
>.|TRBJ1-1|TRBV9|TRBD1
CASRGTGSMNTEAFF
TGTGCCAGCAGGGGGACAGGGAGCATGAACACTGAAGCTTTCTTT
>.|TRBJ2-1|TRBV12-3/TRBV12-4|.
CASSYSRYEQFF
TGTGCCAGTAGTTACAGTCGGTATGAGCAGTTCTTC
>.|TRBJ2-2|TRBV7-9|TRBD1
CASSASGQVYTGELFF
TGTGCCAGCAGCGCATCCGGACAGGTCTACACCGGGGAGCTGTTTTTT
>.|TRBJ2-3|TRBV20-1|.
CSAREGVTDTQYF
TGCAGTGCTAGAGAGGGGGTCACAGATACGCAGTATTTT
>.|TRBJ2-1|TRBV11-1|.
CASSTRTELPQFF
TGTGCCAGCAGCACCCGGACGGAGTTACCCCAGTTCTTC
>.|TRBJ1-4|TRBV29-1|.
CSAGEGGGEKLFF
TGCAGCGCAGGAGAGGGGGGAGGCGAAAAACTGTTTTTT
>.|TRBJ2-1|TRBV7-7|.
CASSLWGGHEQFF
TGTGCTAGCAGCTTATGGGGGGGCCATGAGCAGTTCTTC
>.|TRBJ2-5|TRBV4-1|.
CASSRQETTFQQYF
TGCGCCAGCAGCCGACAAGAAACTACGTTCCAGCAGTACTTC
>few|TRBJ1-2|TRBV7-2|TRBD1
CASSSSGQGRDYGYTF
TGTGCCAGCAGCTCATCGGGACAGGGACGTGACTATGGCTACACCTTC
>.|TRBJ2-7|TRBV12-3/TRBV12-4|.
CASSLRFVSKSYEQYF
TGTGCCAGCAGTTTAAGGTTTGTGTCAAAATCCTACGAGCAGTACTTC
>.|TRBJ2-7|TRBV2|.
CARGQSYEQYF
TGTGCCCGGGGGCAGTCCTACGAGCAGTACTTC
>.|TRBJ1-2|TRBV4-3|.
CASSPLLGVNPYGYTF
TGCGCCAGCAGCCCCCTTTTGGGGGTAAACCCGTATGGCTACACCTTC
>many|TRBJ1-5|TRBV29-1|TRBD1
CSVEEGQGGQPQHF
TGCAGCGTTGAAGAGGGACAGGGTGGTCAGCCCCAGCATTTT
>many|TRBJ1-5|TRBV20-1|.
CSARDNRAGYSNQPQHF
TGCAGTGCTAGAGATAACAGGGCGGGGTATAGCAATCAGCCCCAGCATTTT
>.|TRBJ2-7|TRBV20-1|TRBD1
CSARATGDYEQYF
TGCAGTGCTAGAGCCACAGGGGACTACGAGCAGTACTTC
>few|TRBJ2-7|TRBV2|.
CAGSYQGRSSYEQYF
TGTGCCGGCAGTTACCAGGGCAGGAGCTCCTACGAGCAGTACTTC
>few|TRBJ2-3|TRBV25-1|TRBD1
CASRGQGRRVSTDTQYF
TGTGCCAGCAGGGGACAGGGAAGAAGGGTCAGCACAGATACGCAGTATTTT
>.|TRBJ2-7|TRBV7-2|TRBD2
CASSSGGSGSVEQYF
TGTGCCAGCAGCTCCGGTGGGAGCGGGAGTGTCGAGCAGTACTTC
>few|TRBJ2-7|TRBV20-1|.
CSATGGISYEQYF
TGCAGTGCTACTGGGGGCATCTCCTACGAGCAGTACTTC
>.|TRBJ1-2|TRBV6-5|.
CASSYITDGACGYTF
TGTGCCAGCAGTTACATCACCGACGGTGCCTGTGGCTACACCTTC
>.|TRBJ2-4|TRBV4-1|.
CASSQATGAKNIQYF
TGCGCCAGCAGCCAAGCGACAGGAGCCAAAAACATTCAGTACTTC
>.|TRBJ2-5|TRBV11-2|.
CASSSQSGETQYF
TGTGCCAGCAGCTCCCAGTCAGGGGAGACCCAGTACTTC
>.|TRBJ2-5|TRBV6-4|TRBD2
CASSEAAGGLETQYF
TGTGCCAGCAGTGAAGCAGCGGGGGGGCTGGAGACCCAGTACTTC
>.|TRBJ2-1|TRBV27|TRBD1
CASTPQGSSYNEQFF
TGTGCCAGCACCCCACAGGGGAGCTCCTACAATGAGCAGTTCTTC
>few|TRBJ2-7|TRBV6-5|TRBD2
CASSRSGREGSEQYF
TGTGCCAGCAGTCGAAGCGGGAGAGAGGGATCTGAGCAGTACTTC
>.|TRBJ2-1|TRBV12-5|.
CASGLPGGEQFF
TGTGCTAGTGGTTTGCCCGGGGGTGAGCAGTTCTTC
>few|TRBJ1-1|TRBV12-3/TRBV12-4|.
CASSFGGTTEAFF
TGTGCCAGCAGTTTTGGGGGCACGACTGAAGCTTTCTTT
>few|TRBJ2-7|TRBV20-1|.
CSAPNGRYEQYF
TGCAGTGCCCCTAATGGGAGGTACGAGCAGTACTTC
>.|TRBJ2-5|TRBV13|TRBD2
CASSLRRGGRNEQYF
TGTGCCAGCAGCTTACGGCGGGGGGGCAGGAATGAGCAGTACTTC
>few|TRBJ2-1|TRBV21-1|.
CASSNGATWNNEQFF
TGTGCCAGCAGCAATGGGGCCACTTGGAACAATGAGCAGTTCTTC
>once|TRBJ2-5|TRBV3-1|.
CASSRRPTGEETQYF
TGTGCCAGCAGCCGTAGGCCCACCGGGGAAGAGACCCAGTACTTC
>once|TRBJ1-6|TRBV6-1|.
CASSELWGDNSPLHF
TGTGCCAGCAGTGAACTGTGGGGGGATAATTCACCCCTCCACTTT
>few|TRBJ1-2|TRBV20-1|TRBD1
CSATGGYGYTF
TGCAGTGCGACAGGGGGCTATGGCTACACCTTC
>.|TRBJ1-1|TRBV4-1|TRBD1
CASSQEQGGYMNTEAFF
TGCGCCAGCAGCCAAGAGCAGGGGGGTTACATGAACACTGAAGCTTTCTTT
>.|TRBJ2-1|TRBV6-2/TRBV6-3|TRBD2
CASRTHTSGRSPAPYNEQFF
TGTGCCAGCAGAACTCACACTAGCGGGAGGTCCCCGGCCCCCTACAATGAGCAGTTCTTC
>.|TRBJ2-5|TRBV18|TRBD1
CASSPLPGTGGETQYF
TGTGCCAGCTCACCACTCCCTGGCACAGGGGGAGAGACCCAGTACTTC
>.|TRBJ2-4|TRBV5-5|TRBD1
CASSQRKPGQGTLGMQQYF
TGTGCCAGCAGCCAAAGAAAGCCGGGACAGGGGACATTAGGAATGCAGCAGTACTTC
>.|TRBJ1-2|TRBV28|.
CASSFQGPSDGYGYTF
TGTGCCAGCAGTTTCCAGGGACCGTCCGACGGCTATGGCTACACCTTC
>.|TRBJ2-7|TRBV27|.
CASRKGGRSYEQYF
TGTGCCAGCAGAAAAGGGGGAAGGTCCTACGAGCAGTACTTC
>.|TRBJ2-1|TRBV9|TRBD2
CASSVAGTTYNEQFF
TGTGCCAGCAGCGTCGCCGGGACTACCTACAATGAGCAGTTCTTC
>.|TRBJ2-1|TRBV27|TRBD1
CASNNRGRRDEQFF
TGTGCCAGCAATAACAGGGGGCGCCGGGATGAGCAGTTCTTC
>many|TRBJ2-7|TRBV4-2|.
CASSQRSALTSYEQYF
TGTGCCAGCAGCCAAAGATCAGCACTGACTTCCTACGAGCAGTACTTC
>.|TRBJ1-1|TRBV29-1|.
CSVEIGGATEAFF
TGCAGCGTTGAAATTGGAGGGGCCACTGAAGCTTTCTTT
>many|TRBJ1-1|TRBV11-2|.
CASSLIQGGTEAFF
TGTGCCAGCAGCTTAATACAGGGTGGGACTGAAGCTTTCTTT